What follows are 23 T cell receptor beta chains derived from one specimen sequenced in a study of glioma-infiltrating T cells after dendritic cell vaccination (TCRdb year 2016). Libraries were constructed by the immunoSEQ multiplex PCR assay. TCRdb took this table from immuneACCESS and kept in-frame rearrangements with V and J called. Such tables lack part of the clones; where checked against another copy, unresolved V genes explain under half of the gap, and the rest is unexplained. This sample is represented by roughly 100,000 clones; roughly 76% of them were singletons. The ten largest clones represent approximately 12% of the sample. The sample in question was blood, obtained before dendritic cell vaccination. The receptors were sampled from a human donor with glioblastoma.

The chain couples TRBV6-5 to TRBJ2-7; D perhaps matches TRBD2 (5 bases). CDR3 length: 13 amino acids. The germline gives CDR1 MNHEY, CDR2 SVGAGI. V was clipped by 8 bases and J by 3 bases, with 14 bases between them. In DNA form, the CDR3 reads TGTGCCAGCCGCGAGGGTCTGGACTACGAGCAGTACTTC. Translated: CASREGLDYEQYF.

DNA of the CDR3: TGTGCCTGGAGTATGAATAGCGGGGGGGCCATAGGCACAGATACGCAGTATTTT. Its protein product is CAWSMNSGGAIGTDTQYF. J is TRBJ2-3 and V is TRBV30, with 11 bases that match TRBD2. Per germline, CDR1 GTSNPN and CDR2 SVGIG (reference sequence). This CDR3 is built from 18 residues. V dropped 2 bases and J dropped 1; count of bases not matched to a gene: 11.

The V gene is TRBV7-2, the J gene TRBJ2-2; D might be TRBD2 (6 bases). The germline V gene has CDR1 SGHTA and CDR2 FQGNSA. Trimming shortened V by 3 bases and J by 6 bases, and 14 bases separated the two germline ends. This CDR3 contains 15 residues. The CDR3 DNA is TGTGCCAGCAGCTTTGGTTGGGGGGTGGCCGGGGAGCTGTTTTTT. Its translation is CASSFGWGVAGELFF.

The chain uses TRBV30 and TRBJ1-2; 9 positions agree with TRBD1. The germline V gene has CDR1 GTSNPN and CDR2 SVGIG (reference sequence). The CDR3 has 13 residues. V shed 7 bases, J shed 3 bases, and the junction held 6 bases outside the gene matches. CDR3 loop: CALTGGAYYGYTF. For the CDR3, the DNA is TGTGCCTTAACAGGGGGCGCATACTATGGCTACACCTTC.

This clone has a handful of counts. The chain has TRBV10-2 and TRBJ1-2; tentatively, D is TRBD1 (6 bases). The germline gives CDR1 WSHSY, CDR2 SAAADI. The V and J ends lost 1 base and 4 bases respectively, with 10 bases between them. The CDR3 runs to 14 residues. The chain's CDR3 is CASSEWTEIYGYTF. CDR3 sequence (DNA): TGCGCCAGCAGTGAGTGGACAGAGATCTATGGCTACACCTTC.

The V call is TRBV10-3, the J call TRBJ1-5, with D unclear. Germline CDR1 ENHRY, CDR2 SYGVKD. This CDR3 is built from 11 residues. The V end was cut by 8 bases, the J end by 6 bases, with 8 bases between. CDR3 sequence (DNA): TGTGCCATCGGGCAGCCTCAGCCCCAGCATTTT. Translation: CAIGQPQPQHF.

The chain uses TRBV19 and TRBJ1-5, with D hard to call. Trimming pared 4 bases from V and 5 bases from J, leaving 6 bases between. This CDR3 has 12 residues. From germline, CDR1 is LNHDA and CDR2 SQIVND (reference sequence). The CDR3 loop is CASSNNYQPQHF. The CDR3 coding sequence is TGTGCCAGTAGTAACAATTATCAGCCCCAGCATTTT.

The CDR3 region has the DNA TGTGCCAGCAGTTACTCGGTTGCAGTCCGGGAAACGTCCCAGCATTTT. Protein sequence: CASSYSVAVRETSQHF. This chain uses TRBV6-5 with TRBJ1-5; D gene uncertain. Germline CDR1 reads MNHEY; CDR2 reads SVGAGI. Between the trimmed V and J ends, which lost 0 bases and 11 bases, there was a span of 20 bases. This CDR3 comprises 16 residues.

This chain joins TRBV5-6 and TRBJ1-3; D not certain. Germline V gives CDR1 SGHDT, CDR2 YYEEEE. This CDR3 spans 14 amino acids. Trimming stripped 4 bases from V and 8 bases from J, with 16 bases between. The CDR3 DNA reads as TGTGCCAGCAGCGGAGGCCCGGCATGGTACACCATATATTTT. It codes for CASSGGPAWYTIYF. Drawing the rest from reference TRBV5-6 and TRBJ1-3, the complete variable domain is DAGVTQSPTHLIKTRGQQVTLRCSPKSGHDTVSWYQQALGQGPQFIFQYYEEEERQRGNFPDRFSGHQFPNYSSELNVNALLLGDSALYLCASSGGPAWYTIYFGEGSWLTVV.

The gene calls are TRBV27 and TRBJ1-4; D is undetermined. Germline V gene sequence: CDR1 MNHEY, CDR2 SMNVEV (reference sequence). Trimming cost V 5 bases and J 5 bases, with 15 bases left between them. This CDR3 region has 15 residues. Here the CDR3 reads CASSATGNQNEKLFF. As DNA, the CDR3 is TGTGCCAGCAGTGCAACGGGGAACCAAAATGAAAAACTGTTTTTT.

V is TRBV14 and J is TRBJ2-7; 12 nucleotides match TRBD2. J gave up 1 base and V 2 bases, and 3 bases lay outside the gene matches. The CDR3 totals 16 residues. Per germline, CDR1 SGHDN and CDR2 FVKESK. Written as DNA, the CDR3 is TGTGCCAGCAGCCAACGCGGACTAGCGGGGTCCTACGAGCAGTACTTC. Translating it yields CASSQRGLAGSYEQYF.

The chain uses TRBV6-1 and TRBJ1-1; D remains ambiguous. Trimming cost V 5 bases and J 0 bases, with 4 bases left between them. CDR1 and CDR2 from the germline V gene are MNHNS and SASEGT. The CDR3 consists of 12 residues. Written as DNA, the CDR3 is TGTGCCAGCAGTTTCTTGAACACTGAAGCTTTCTTT. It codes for CASSFLNTEAFF.

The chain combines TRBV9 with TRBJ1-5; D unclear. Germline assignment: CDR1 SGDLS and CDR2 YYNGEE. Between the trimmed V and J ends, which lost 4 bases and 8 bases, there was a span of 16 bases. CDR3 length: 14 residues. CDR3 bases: TGTGCCAGCAGCAAAGAAATCGGGGAGAAGCCCCAGCATTTT. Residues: CASSKEIGEKPQHF. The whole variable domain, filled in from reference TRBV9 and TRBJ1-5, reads DSGVTQTPKHLITATGQRVTLRCSPRSGDLSVYWYQQSLDQGLQFLIQYYNGEERAKGNILERFSAQQFPDLHSELNLSSLELGDSALYFCASSKEIGEKPQHFGDGTRLSIL.

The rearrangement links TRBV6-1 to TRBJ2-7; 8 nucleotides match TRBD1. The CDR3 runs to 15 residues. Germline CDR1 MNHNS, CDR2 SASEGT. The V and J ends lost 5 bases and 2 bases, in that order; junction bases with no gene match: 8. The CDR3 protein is CASSSPGQGTYEQYF. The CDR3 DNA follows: TGTGCCAGCAGTTCTCCCGGACAGGGCACCTACGAGCAGTACTTC.

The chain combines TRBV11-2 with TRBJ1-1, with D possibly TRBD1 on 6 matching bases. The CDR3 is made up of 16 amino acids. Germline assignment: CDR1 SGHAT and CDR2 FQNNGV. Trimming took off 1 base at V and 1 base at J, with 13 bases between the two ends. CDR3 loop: CASSLVGTRENTEAFF. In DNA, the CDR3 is TGTGCCAGCAGCTTAGTCGGGACAAGGGAGAACACTGAAGCTTTCTTT.

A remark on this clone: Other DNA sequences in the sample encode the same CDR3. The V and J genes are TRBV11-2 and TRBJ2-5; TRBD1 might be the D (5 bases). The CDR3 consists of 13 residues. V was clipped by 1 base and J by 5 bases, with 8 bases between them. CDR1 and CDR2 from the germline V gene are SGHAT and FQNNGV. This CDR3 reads CASSLGSGETQYF. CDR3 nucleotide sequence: TGTGCCAGCAGCTTAGGATCAGGGGAGACCCAGTACTTC.

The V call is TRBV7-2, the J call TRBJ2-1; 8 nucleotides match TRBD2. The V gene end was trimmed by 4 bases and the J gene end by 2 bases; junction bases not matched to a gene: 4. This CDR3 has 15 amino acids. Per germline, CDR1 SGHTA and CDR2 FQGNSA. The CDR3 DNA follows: TGTGCCAGCAGCTCGACGGGACTAGCCTACAATGAGCAGTTCTTC. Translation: CASSSTGLAYNEQFF. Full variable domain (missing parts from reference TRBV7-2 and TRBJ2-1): GAGVSQSPSNKVTEKGKDVELRCDPISGHTALYWYRQSLGQGLEFLIYFQGNSAPDKSGLPSDRFSAERTGGSVSTLTIQRTQQEDSAVYLCASSSTGLAYNEQFFGPGTRLTVL.

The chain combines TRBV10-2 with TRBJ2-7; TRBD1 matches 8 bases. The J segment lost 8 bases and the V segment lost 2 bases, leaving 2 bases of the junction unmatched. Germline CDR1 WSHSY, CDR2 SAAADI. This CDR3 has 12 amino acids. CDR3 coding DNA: TGCGCCAGCAGTGAGGACAGGGGAAAGCAGTACTTC. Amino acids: CASSEDRGKQYF.

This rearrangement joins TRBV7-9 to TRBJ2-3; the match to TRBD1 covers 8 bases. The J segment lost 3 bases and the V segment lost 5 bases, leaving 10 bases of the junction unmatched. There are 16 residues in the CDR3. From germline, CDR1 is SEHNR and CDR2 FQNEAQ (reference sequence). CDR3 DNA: TGTGCCAGCAGCCCCAGGGGGCGCAGGGCAACAGATACGCAGTATTTT. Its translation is CASSPRGRRATDTQYF.

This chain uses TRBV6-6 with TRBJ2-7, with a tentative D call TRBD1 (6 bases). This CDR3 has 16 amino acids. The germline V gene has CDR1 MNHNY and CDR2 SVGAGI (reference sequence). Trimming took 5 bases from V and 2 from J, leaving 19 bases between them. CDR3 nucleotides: TGTGCCAGCAGTCCAACAACCGACTGGGACACCTACGAGCAGTACTTC. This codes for CASSPTTDWDTYEQYF.

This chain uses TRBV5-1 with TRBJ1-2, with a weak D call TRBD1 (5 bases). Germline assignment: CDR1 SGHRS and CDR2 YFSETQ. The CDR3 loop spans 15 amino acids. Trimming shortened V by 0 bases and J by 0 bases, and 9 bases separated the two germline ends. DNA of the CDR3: TGCGCCAGCAGCTTGGTGGGGCGTTCTAACTATGGCTACACCTTC. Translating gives CASSLVGRSNYGYTF.

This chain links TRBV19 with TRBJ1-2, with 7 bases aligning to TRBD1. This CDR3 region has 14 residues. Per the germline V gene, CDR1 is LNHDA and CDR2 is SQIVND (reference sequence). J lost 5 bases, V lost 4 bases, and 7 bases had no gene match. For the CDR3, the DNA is TGTGCCAGTAGTACCCACAGGGGTAGGTATGGCTACACCTTC. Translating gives CASSTHRGRYGYTF.

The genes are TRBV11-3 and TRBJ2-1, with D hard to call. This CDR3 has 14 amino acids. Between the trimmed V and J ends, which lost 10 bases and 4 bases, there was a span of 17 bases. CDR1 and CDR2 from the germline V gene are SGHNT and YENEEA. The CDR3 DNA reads TGTGCCACCGAACCCTTAGACATTTACAATGAGCAGTTCTTC. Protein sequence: CATEPLDIYNEQFF.